The 6 T cell receptor beta chains reported below all come from one sample, sequenced in a study of multiple sclerosis patients with progressive multifocal leukoencephalopathy. Specified time point: about a year of natalizumab therapy. Only in-frame clones appear in the TCRdb table, and some are missing; sequencing was by immunoSEQ multiplex PCR. The sample shows approximately 30,000 clones, nearly 90% of them seen only once. The sample here was PBMCs, taken from a patient treated with natalizumab. These receptors were obtained from a human donor with multiple sclerosis.

The rearrangement uses TRBV6-6 and TRBJ2-7; 8 nucleotides match TRBD1. CDR1 MNHNY and CDR2 SVGAGI come from the germline V gene (reference sequence). The CDR3 is 12 residues long. With 10 bases clipped from V and 4 bases from J, the junction kept 6 bases outside the gene matches. The CDR3 spells CAIGQGKYEQYF. As DNA, the CDR3 is TGTGCCATCGGACAGGGAAAATACGAGCAGTACTTC.

This sequence joins TRBV10-3 and TRBJ1-2; D might be TRBD1 (6 bases). The germline gives CDR1 ENHRY, CDR2 SYGVKD. V gave up 2 bases and J gave up 8 bases, with 12 bases separating them. This CDR3 contains 13 residues. Written as DNA, the CDR3 is TGTGCCATCAGTGAGACGAGGACAGAAGGCTACACCTTC. This translates into CAISETRTEGYTF.

The V gene is TRBV5-5, the J gene TRBJ2-7; tentatively, D is TRBD2 (5 bases). The CDR3 contains 13 residues. V lost 2 bases and J 5 bases, leaving 11 bases between the germline ends. Per the germline V gene, CDR1 is SGHKS and CDR2 is YYEKEE (reference sequence). The CDR3 coding sequence is TGTGCCAGCAGCTTATCTCGGGGTAACGAGCAGTACTTC. Its translation is CASSLSRGNEQYF.

The V call is TRBV19, the J call TRBJ1-2, with a weak D call TRBD1 (6 bases). Trimming removed 6 bases at V and 4 bases at J, with 21 bases between. From germline, CDR1 is LNHDA and CDR2 SQIVND (reference sequence). CDR3 size: 16 residues. The CDR3 nucleotides are TGTGCCAGTAGGAGCCCGGGGGGGCCTTTCTTCTATGGCTACACCTTC. This gives the protein CASRSPGGPFFYGYTF.

This sequence joins TRBV18 and TRBJ2-7; the D is unclear. CDR3 size: 13 residues. V lost 8 bases, J lost 5 bases, and 16 bases lay in between. The V gene's germline CDR1 is KGHSH and CDR2 LQKENI. The CDR3 loop is CASATDLRDEQYF. In DNA, the CDR3 is TGTGCCAGCGCGACTGACTTACGTGACGAGCAGTACTTC.

The J gene is TRBJ2-1, the V gene TRBV30; 7 nucleotides line up with TRBD2. The CDR3 is 11 residues long. CDR1 is GTSNPN, CDR2 SVGIG, per germline (reference sequence). V shed 2 bases and J 10 bases; nucleotides not matched to a gene: 2. The CDR3 loop is CAWSRRGEQFF. CDR3 nucleotide sequence: TGTGCCTGGAGTCGGCGGGGGGAGCAGTTCTTC.